Listed below are T cell receptor beta chains from one sample, sequenced in a study of vaccination and CD4 T cells after COVID-19. Via MiXCR, TCRdb re-called the PCR reads, giving one row per CDR3 protein. The sample includes roughly 11,000 distinct CDR3 sequences, roughly 47% of them seen just once. These receptors have no identified antigens. Source material: CD4+ T cells from blood, cultured in vitro. These TCRs come from a human donor who had recovered from COVID-19. Each CDR3 is given with its conserved first and last residue. The D gene is left open where the match is weak. Expanded clones are given a class, and other clones once, few, many or no size at all.

TRBJ2-2 | . | . | TRBV12-5 | TGTGCTAGTGGGCGGGACACCGGGGAGCTGTTTTTT | CASGRDTGELFF
TRBJ2-1 | . | . | TRBV6-5 | TGTGCCAGCAGTTACACGGACTACAATGAGCAGTTCTTC | CASSYTDYNEQFF
TRBJ1-5 | . | . | TRBV7-2 | TGTGCCAGCAGCTCAATCTATAGCAATCAGCCCCAGCATTTT | CASSSIYSNQPQHF
TRBJ2-3 | TRBD2 | few | TRBV7-9 | TGTGCCAGCAGCTTGGCGGGGGTTTGGACAGATACGCAGTATTTT | CASSLAGVWTDTQYF
TRBJ1-5 | TRBD1 | medium-sized | TRBV19 | TGTGCCAGTAGTGCCCGGGACAGGGGATTCAATCAGCCCCAGCATTTT | CASSARDRGFNQPQHF
TRBJ2-7 | . | few | TRBV20-1 | TGCAGTGCTAGACTTTCGGGACTTGGCTACGAGCAGTACTTC | CSARLSGLGYEQYF
TRBJ2-7 | . | . | TRBV12-3/TRBV12-4 | TGTGCCAGCAGCCGACACAGAAGGGGTATCGAACCCTCCGTAAGGTACGAGCAGTACTTC | CASSRHRRGIEPSVRYEQYF
TRBJ1-5 | TRBD1 | few | TRBV10-3 | TGTGCCATCAGGGATGGACAGGGTGGTCAGCCCCAGCATTTT | CAIRDGQGGQPQHF
TRBJ2-3 | TRBD2 | large | TRBV20-1 | TGCAGTGCAACCCTAGCGGGCCTCCAAGATACGCAGTATTTT | CSATLAGLQDTQYF
TRBJ1-2 | . | few | TRBV19 | TGTGCCAGTAGGGAGTATATAGCCCCCTATGGCTACACCTTC | CASREYIAPYGYTF
TRBJ1-1 | TRBD1 | . | TRBV6-4 | TGTGCCAGCAGCCGGACAGGGGTTACTCAAGCTTTCTTT | CASSRTGVTQAFF
TRBJ2-2 | . | . | TRBV6-5 | TGTGCCAGCAGTTTCAGCAGAGCGAACACCGGGGAGCTGTTTTTT | CASSFSRANTGELFF
TRBJ1-4 | . | . | TRBV19 | TGTGCCAGTAACCAGGGACCTCCAACTAATGAAAAACTGTTTTTT | CASNQGPPTNEKLFF
TRBJ2-3 | TRBD2 | . | TRBV5-5 | TGTGCCAGCAGCGTGCCGCTCAGCGGGGGGACAGATACGCAGTATTTT | CASSVPLSGGTDTQYF
TRBJ2-2 | . | . | TRBV6-2/TRBV6-3 | TGTGCCAGCGGTTTACCAATCAGTTCCGGGGAGCTGTTTTTT | CASGLPISSGELFF
TRBJ2-2 | . | . | TRBV27 | TGTGCCAGCAGTTTGGAGGGGCCAGGCACCGGGGAGCTGTTTTTT | CASSLEGPGTGELFF
TRBJ2-4 | TRBD2 | . | TRBV20-1 | TGCAGTGCTAGACCATACGGGGGGGCGGACATTCAGTACTTC | CSARPYGGADIQYF
TRBJ2-6 | . | . | TRBV6-2/TRBV6-3 | TGTGCCAGCAGTTACGCAAAAACTGGGGCCAACGTCCTGACTTTC | CASSYAKTGANVLTF
TRBJ1-2 | . | . | TRBV7-5 | . | CISVPEAYRVWTNYGYTF
TRBJ1-5 | . | few | TRBV7-2 | TGTGCCAGCAGCTCTGGGGGCAATGGCAATCAGCCCCAGCATTTT | CASSSGGNGNQPQHF
TRBJ2-1 | TRBD1 | once | TRBV5-6 | TGTGCCAGCAGCTTGATGGGACAGCACTACAATGAGCAGTTCTTC | CASSLMGQHYNEQFF
TRBJ1-1 | . | . | TRBV6-4 | TGTGCCAGCAGTGACTCGAACTGGGCCACTGAAGCTTTCTTT | CASSDSNWATEAFF
TRBJ1-4 | TRBD1 | few | TRBV23-1 | TGCGCCAGCAGTCAATCTTGGGCGGACAGGGCCGGTTCAAGCGAAAAACTGTTTTTT | CASSQSWADRAGSSEKLFF
TRBJ1-1 | TRBD1 | few | TRBV20-1 | TGCAGTGCTAGATCCTTGTCCGGGACAGGGATCATGAACACTGAAGCTTTCTTT | CSARSLSGTGIMNTEAFF
TRBJ2-2 | . | . | TRBV5-4 | TGTGCCAGCAGCTTGGGGTCGAGGGGCGGAGAAGGGGAGCTGTTTTTT | CASSLGSRGGEGELFF
TRBJ2-5 | . | . | TRBV12-3/TRBV12-4 | TGTGCCAGCAGGCGTCAGCAAGAGACCCAGTACTTC | CASRRQQETQYF
TRBJ2-3 | . | . | TRBV27 | TGTGCCAGCAGTTCCACAGATACGCAGTATTTT | CASSSTDTQYF
TRBJ1-2 | . | . | TRBV11-2 | TGTGCCAGCAGCCACTTGTGGGCCGATAACTATGGCTACACCTTC | CASSHLWADNYGYTF
TRBJ2-3 | . | few | TRBV20-1 | TGCAGTGCTGACCCCCTACTCTTACGAGCGGGAGATACGCAGTATTTT | CSADPLLLRAGDTQYF
TRBJ1-5 | . | . | TRBV30 | TGTGCCTGGACCAGTGAGGGGGTGGGATGGCCCCAGCATTTT | CAWTSEGVGWPQHF
TRBJ1-1 | . | few | TRBV20-1 | TGCAGTGCTTTTCGGGGGGCTAGTGGCACTGAAGCTTTCTTT | CSAFRGASGTEAFF
TRBJ2-1 | TRBD2 | . | TRBV4-1 | TGCGCCAGCAGCAACAGCGGGGGCCCCTACAATGAGCAGTTCTTC | CASSNSGGPYNEQFF
TRBJ2-7 | . | . | TRBV11-3 | TGTGCCAGCAGCTTGGAGACGTGGGGAGAGCACTACGAGCAGTACTTC | CASSLETWGEHYEQYF
TRBJ1-2 | TRBD1 | . | TRBV20-1 | TGCAGTGCCTACAGGGGCGGCTATGGCTACACCTTC | CSAYRGGYGYTF
TRBJ1-1 | TRBD1 | . | TRBV7-9 | TGTGCCAGCAGCTCCTCAACCGGGACAGGGAACACTGAAGCTTTCTTT | CASSSSTGTGNTEAFF
TRBJ2-3 | . | . | TRBV25-1 | TGTGCCAGCAGTGAGGGGGACACCTTATCGGATACGCAGTATTTT | CASSEGDTLSDTQYF
TRBJ2-3 | . | . | TRBV29-1 | TGCAGCGTTGACACAGATACGCAGTATTTT | CSVDTDTQYF
TRBJ1-3 | . | . | TRBV12-2 | TGTGCAAGTCGCTTACGGTTGATCAGCGTGTCTGGAAACACCATATATTTT | CASRLRLISVSGNTIYF
TRBJ1-5 | . | . | TRBV18 | TGTGCCAGCTCACCGTCGGCAGCTAATCAGCCCCAGCATTTT | CASSPSAANQPQHF
TRBJ1-2 | . | few | TRBV27 | TGTGCCAGCAGTTTATCGACTTCTAACTATGGCTACACCTTC | CASSLSTSNYGYTF
TRBJ1-1 | TRBD1 | . | TRBV6-2/TRBV6-3 | TGTGCCAGCAGAGTTTCAGGGGGAGGGACTGAAGCTTTCTTT | CASRVSGGGTEAFF
TRBJ1-1 | . | . | TRBV4-1 | TGCGCCAGCAGCCTCGCCGGTCCCAAGGAGGCTGAAGCTTTCTTT | CASSLAGPKEAEAFF
TRBJ1-2 | . | few | TRBV6-2/TRBV6-3 | TGTGCCAGCAGTTACTTCAACGTGGGTAGCTATGGCTACACCTTC | CASSYFNVGSYGYTF
TRBJ1-1 | . | few | TRBV27 | TGTGCCAGCAGTGTACAGGGTTCGAGTGAAGCTTTCTTT | CASSVQGSSEAFF
TRBJ1-2 | TRBD1 | . | TRBV7-9 | TGTGCCAGCAGCCCGACAGGGGGAAACTATGGCTACACCTTC | CASSPTGGNYGYTF
TRBJ2-3 | . | . | TRBV19 | TGTGCCATTTCAAGGTGGGGCACAGATACGCAGTATTTT | CAISRWGTDTQYF